This T cell receptor beta chain was observed in a study of read filtering for tumor transcriptome and immune sequencing. Study at large: Mean patient age was 65.9 years, range about 45 to 85; 17 male, around 15 female. Overall study findings and caveats: Compared with RNA-seq, IR-seq gave much higher clonotype depth and reliability. Dropping single-read clonotypes raised IR-seq and RNA-seq shared-clonotype correlation.

This library used roughly 0.4 ug RNA and molecular barcoded adaptors spanning alpha/delta and beta/gamma chains. TCRdb fed the reads into MiXCR, producing one record per CDR3 protein. The table has over 40,000 distinct CDR3 sequences, about 12% seen once; the top ten hold approximately 14%. The CDR3 sequence is 13 residues long. The V end was cut by 5 bases, the J end by 8 bases, with 10 bases between. Germline CDR1 reads KGHSH; CDR2 reads LQKENI. Sampling of bone marrow took place during active disease in every patient. In this sample, this clonotype turned up many times. Its target is unknown. Sequencing was done on a sample of a population of CD138-negative cells sorted from bone marrow. This rearrangement joins TRBV18 to TRBJ1-6; D is unclear. This TCR derives from a donor over 35 with multiple myeloma. In DNA, the CDR3 is TGTGCCAGCTCATCCTCCGCCGATTCACCCCTCCACTTT. Translation gives CASSSSADSPLHF.